This entry describes one T cell receptor beta chain. These data belong to a study of blood T cell repertoires in COVID-19. Generated by immunoSEQ multiplex PCR, the TCRdb table keeps only in-frame clones and is missing some. This sample has roughly 380,000 clones, with approximately 90% found just once. There are 14 residues in the CDR3. Germline-derived CDR1 and CDR2 are SGHTA and FQGTGA. Trimming at V came to 1 base and at J to 7 bases, leaving 2 bases not matched to a gene. The chain couples TRBV7-3 to TRBJ1-2; 11 nucleotides match TRBD1. The clonotype comes from a woman in her forties with COVID-19, enrolled during active disease. What was sequenced was peripheral blood. The CDR3 spells CASSLKGQGGGYTF. The CDR3 bases are TGTGCCAGCAGCTTAAAGGGACAGGGGGGTGGCTACACCTTC.